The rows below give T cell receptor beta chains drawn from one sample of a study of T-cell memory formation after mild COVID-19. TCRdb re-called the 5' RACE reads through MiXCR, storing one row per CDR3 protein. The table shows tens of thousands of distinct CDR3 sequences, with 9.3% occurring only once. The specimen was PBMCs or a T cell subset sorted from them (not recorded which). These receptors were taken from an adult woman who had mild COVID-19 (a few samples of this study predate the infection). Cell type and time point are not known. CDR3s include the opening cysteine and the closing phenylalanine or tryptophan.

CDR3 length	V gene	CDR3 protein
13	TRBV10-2	CASSGGGDYEQYF
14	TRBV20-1	CSARDRGIGQPQHF
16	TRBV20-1	CSASMLAPALYNEQFF
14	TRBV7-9	CASSLVTGTETQYF
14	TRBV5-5	CASSWAGGSGEQYF
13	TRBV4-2	CASSQERSGELFF
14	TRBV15	CATSTAASNYGYTF
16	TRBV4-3	CASSQEELARYNEQFF
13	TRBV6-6	CASSPPSGNTIYF
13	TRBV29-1	CSVTTGGDQPQHF
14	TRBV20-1	CSATDRGTNEKLFF
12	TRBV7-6	CASSPHQETQYF
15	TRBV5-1	CASSGFRQGPDTQYF
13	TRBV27	CASSPRRGGEQFF
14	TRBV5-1	CASSSGQTQETQYF
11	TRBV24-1	CATRGWNEQFF
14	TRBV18	CASSPGTTSNEQFF
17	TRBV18	CASSPTSSGLSYNEQFF
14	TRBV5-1	CASSLRTVQETQYF
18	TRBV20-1	CSARVGASTGDYNSPLHF
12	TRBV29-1	CSVDSDSYEQYF
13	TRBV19	CASSIGLTGEQYF
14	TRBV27	CASSFINSSEKLFF